Listed below are T cell receptor beta chains from one sample, sequenced in a study of blood T cell repertoires in COVID-19. Sequencing used immunoSEQ multiplex PCR; TCRdb keeps in-frame clones, though not all of them. The sample lists about 220,000 clones; more than 75% were seen once. The specimen was peripheral blood. These receptors originate from a woman in her seventies with COVID-19, enrolled during active disease. The CDR3 runs from the conserved cysteine through the conserved F or W. The D gene is left open where the match is weak. The size of a clone is reported for some rows only, either as once, few or many, or as a class for expanded clones.

j_call | d_call | v_call | clone_size | cdr3_aa | cdr3_nt
TRBJ2-7 | - | TRBV4-2 | - | CASSQGGTVSYEQYF | TGTGCCAGCAGCCAAGGTGGGACTGTTTCCTACGAGCAGTACTTC
TRBJ2-3 | - | TRBV27 | few | CASSSPVGLTPGADTQYF | TGTGCCAGCAGTTCCCCCGTTGGGTTGACTCCAGGGGCAGATACGCAGTATTTT
TRBJ1-5 | - | TRBV19 | - | CASMQRGFSNQPQHF | TGTGCCAGTATGCAACGGGGGTTTAGCAATCAGCCCCAGCATTTT
TRBJ1-2 | - | TRBV27 | - | CASSLSGGGGYTF | TGTGCCAGCAGTTTATCTGGGGGAGGTGGCTACACCTTC
TRBJ1-2 | - | TRBV9 | - | CASSASSGLNHGYTF | TGTGCCAGCAGCGCTTCTTCAGGGTTAAATCATGGCTACACCTTC
TRBJ1-2 | TRBD1 | TRBV4-3 | few | CASSPDRGSRYGYTF | TGCGCCAGCAGCCCGGACAGGGGGTCGAGGTATGGCTACACCTTC
TRBJ1-4 | - | TRBV7-2 | - | CASSLAPGNNEKLFF | TGTGCCAGCAGCTTAGCCCCAGGCAACAATGAAAAACTGTTTTTT
TRBJ1-2 | - | TRBV5-1 | - | CASKYDAGANYGYTF | TGCGCCAGCAAGTACGATGCGGGGGCGAACTATGGCTACACCTTC
TRBJ2-5 | TRBD1 | TRBV27 | - | CASSLFGTGQETQYF | TGTGCCAGCAGTTTATTCGGGACAGGACAAGAGACCCAGTACTTC
TRBJ2-2 | - | TRBV30 | - | CAWRRRAGGTNTGELFF | TGTGCCTGGAGACGACGGGCAGGGGGGACGAACACCGGGGAGCTGTTTTTT
TRBJ1-3 | TRBD1 | TRBV15 | - | CATSRNRGSGNTIYF | TGTGCCACCAGCAGAAACAGGGGCTCTGGAAACACCATATATTTT
TRBJ1-3 | - | TRBV11-3 | once | CASSSISLSLSTGNTIYF | TGTGCCAGCAGCTCGATATCCCTATCCCTATCGACTGGAAACACCATATATTTT
TRBJ1-1 | TRBD1 | TRBV6-5 | - | CASSYGTGGYAFF | TGTGCCAGCAGTTACGGGACAGGGGGGTATGCTTTCTTT
TRBJ2-7 | - | TRBV6-2/TRBV6-3 | - | CASSYLQGTYEQYF | TGTGCCAGCAGTTACCTACAGGGTACCTACGAGCAGTACTTC
TRBJ1-2 | - | TRBV30 | - | CAWRRGTNYGYTF | TGTGCCTGGAGAAGGGGTACAAACTATGGCTACACCTTC
TRBJ1-6 | - | TRBV2 | - | CASSVQGTERSPLHF | TGTGCCAGCAGTGTGCAGGGTACGGAAAGGTCACCCCTCCACTTT
TRBJ2-1 | TRBD2 | TRBV7-3 | - | CASSLTAGSGTQPEQFF | TGTGCCAGCAGCTTAACGGCGGGTAGCGGGACCCAGCCTGAGCAGTTCTTC
TRBJ1-2 | - | TRBV27 | once | CASSRTQGLVYTF | TGTGCCAGCAGCCGCACTCAGGGTCTGGTCTACACCTTC
TRBJ2-3 | - | TRBV3-1/TRBV3-2 | - | CASRAWDTTTDTQYF | TGTGCCAGCAGGGCTTGGGACACAACCACAGATACGCAGTATTTT
TRBJ1-3 | TRBD1 | TRBV18 | - | CASSPPDRASGNTIYF | TGTGCCAGCTCACCACCCGACAGGGCCTCTGGAAACACCATATATTTT
TRBJ2-7 | TRBD1 | TRBV6-2/TRBV6-3 | few | CASSNRDRSYEQYF | TGTGCCAGCAGTAACCGGGACAGGTCCTACGAGCAGTACTTC
TRBJ2-4 | TRBD1 | TRBV9 | - | CASSVAPGTGGLGRGNIQYF | TGTGCCAGCAGCGTAGCCCCCGGGACAGGGGGCCTAGGTAGGGGAAACATTCAGTACTTC
TRBJ2-5 | - | TRBV2 | - | CASSDQFAETQYF | TGTGCCAGCAGTGACCAGTTTGCCGAGACCCAGTACTTC
TRBJ2-3 | TRBD2 | TRBV5-6 | once | CASSRARLAGGGDTQYF | TGTGCCAGCAGCCGCGCTAGACTAGCGGGAGGAGGGGATACGCAGTATTTT
TRBJ1-3 | TRBD1 | TRBV4-1 | - | CASSLTGLKSGNTIYF | TGCGCCAGCAGCCTGACAGGGTTGAAGTCTGGAAACACCATATATTTT
TRBJ2-2 | TRBD2 | TRBV27 | - | CASSSRGDTGELFF | TGTGCCAGCAGTTCCCGGGGGGACACCGGGGAGCTGTTTTTT
TRBJ2-2 | TRBD1 | TRBV28 | - | CASRSGTGNPGELFF | TGTGCCAGCAGGTCCGGGACAGGAAACCCCGGGGAGCTGTTTTTT
TRBJ1-2 | TRBD1 | TRBV5-1 | - | CASSLVPGQGAHTF | TGCGCCAGCAGCTTGGTCCCGGGACAGGGGGCCCACACCTTC
TRBJ1-3 | TRBD1 | TRBV5-8 | - | CASSRRDRATGNTIHF | TGTGCCAGCAGTCGGCGGGACAGGGCGACTGGAAACACCATACATTTT
TRBJ2-1 | - | TRBV4-3 | - | CASSQVPGRDNEQFF | TGCGCCAGCAGCCAAGTCCCAGGCAGGGACAATGAGCAGTTCTTC
TRBJ2-3 | - | TRBV10-2 | - | CASEPGTGNTDTQYF | TGCGCCAGCGAGCCCGGGACTGGAAACACAGATACGCAGTATTTT
TRBJ2-7 | TRBD1 | TRBV5-4 | - | CASSPPGQGSHEQYF | TGTGCCAGCAGTCCCCCGGGACAGGGGTCCCACGAGCAGTACTTC
TRBJ1-1 | - | TRBV3-1/TRBV3-2 | - | CASSQAWAIEAFF | TGTGCCAGCAGCCAAGCTTGGGCGATTGAAGCTTTCTTT
TRBJ2-7 | - | TRBV19 | - | CASSRQHPLEQYF | TGTGCCAGTAGTAGACAGCATCCCCTCGAGCAGTACTTC
TRBJ1-2 | - | TRBV7-9 | - | CASSFGGSYGYTF | TGTGCCAGCAGCTTCGGGGGTAGCTATGGCTACACCTTC
TRBJ1-5 | TRBD1 | TRBV7-2 | - | CASTLSGQGFPNQPQHF | TGTGCCAGCACCCTTTCGGGACAGGGGTTTCCCAATCAGCCCCAGCATTTT
TRBJ2-7 | - | TRBV7-2 | - | CASSLATALYYEQYF | TGTGCCAGCAGCTTGGCGACAGCGCTATACTACGAGCAGTACTTC
TRBJ1-4 | TRBD1 | TRBV28 | - | CASTLQGGAFNEKLFF | TGTGCCAGCACCCTTCAGGGGGGAGCGTTTAATGAAAAACTGTTTTTT
TRBJ1-2 | TRBD1 | TRBV4-3 | - | CASSQTGVRGYTF | TGCGCCAGCAGCCAGACAGGGGTCCGGGGCTACACCTTC
TRBJ1-5 | TRBD1 | TRBV7-9 | few | CASSSDLSRDSQEQPQHF | TGTGCCAGCAGTTCTGACCTCTCCCGGGACAGTCAGGAACAGCCCCAGCATTTT
TRBJ1-2 | - | TRBV6-6 | - | CASSYNRVAGNYGYTF | TGTGCCAGCAGTTACAACCGGGTAGCGGGGAACTATGGCTACACCTTC
TRBJ1-5 | TRBD1 | TRBV18 | few | CASSSGTAGNQPQHF | TGTGCCAGCTCATCCGGGACAGCCGGTAATCAGCCCCAGCATTTT
TRBJ1-6 | - | TRBV28 | - | CASSPELGAARSPLHF | TGTGCCAGCAGTCCCGAACTGGGAGCGGCTAGGTCACCCCTCCACTTT
TRBJ2-7 | - | TRBV2 | many | CASSGVEQYF | TGTGCCAGCAGTGGAGTGGAGCAGTACTTC
TRBJ1-4 | TRBD1 | TRBV6-5 | - | CASSYSIRGQGEKLFF | TGTGCCAGCAGTTACTCGATTCGAGGGCAGGGGGAGAAACTGTTTTTT
TRBJ1-3 | - | TRBV6-5 | - | CASIPGTGNTIYF | TGTGCCAGCATCCCAGGGACTGGAAACACCATATATTTT
TRBJ1-1 | - | TRBV11-2 | - | CASSPGIAEAFF | TGTGCCAGCAGCCCAGGGATCGCTGAAGCTTTCTTT
TRBJ2-7 | - | TRBV9 | - | CASSVGAGDTYEQYF | TGTGCCAGCAGCGTAGGGGCAGGGGATACCTACGAGCAGTACTTC
TRBJ1-5 | - | TRBV10-2 | - | CASSVATRGNQPQHF | TGCGCCAGCAGTGTAGCGACGCGCGGGAATCAGCCCCAGCATTTT
TRBJ1-2 | - | TRBV5-6 | - | CASSTGTNYGYTF | TGTGCCAGCAGCACAGGGACTAACTATGGCTACACCTTC
TRBJ2-7 | - | TRBV1 | few | CTSSHASAQAGGPYEQYF | TGCACCAGCAGCCACGCCTCGGCCCAAGCGGGAGGGCCGTACGAGCAGTACTTC
TRBJ2-1 | - | TRBV24-1 | - | CATSDSGYLGWNEQFF | TGTGCCACCAGTGATAGCGGGTATCTCGGGTGGAATGAGCAGTTCTTC
TRBJ1-1 | TRBD1 | TRBV7-9 | - | CASSLVGQGPEAFF | TGTGCCAGCAGCTTAGTGGGACAGGGTCCTGAAGCTTTCTTT
TRBJ1-1 | - | TRBV18 | - | CASSPPRGQMNTEAFF | TGTGCCAGCTCACCACCGCGGGGGCAGATGAACACTGAAGCTTTCTTT
TRBJ2-3 | TRBD2 | TRBV19 | once | CASARLAGVVSDTQYF | TGTGCCAGTGCCCGACTAGCGGGAGTTGTATCGGATACGCAGTATTTT
TRBJ1-1 | - | TRBV5-1 | - | CASSLGLTMNTEAFF | TGCGCCAGCAGCTTGGGGCTGACTATGAACACTGAAGCTTTCTTT
TRBJ2-3 | - | TRBV6-4 | - | CASSDSMRGGLDTQYF | TGTGCCAGCAGTGACTCGATGCGAGGGGGTTTAGATACGCAGTATTTT
TRBJ2-2 | TRBD2 | TRBV4-3 | - | CASSQEPAGNTGELFF | TGCGCCAGCAGCCAAGAACCAGCGGGAAACACCGGGGAGCTGTTTTTT
TRBJ1-2 | - | TRBV10-3 | - | CAISESGTLANYGYTF | TGTGCCATCAGTGAGTCAGGGACATTAGCTAACTATGGCTACACCTTC
TRBJ1-4 | - | TRBV5-4 | - | CASSLGGGQEKLFF | TGTGCCAGCAGCTTAGGGGGGGGGCAAGAAAAACTGTTTTTT